The rows below give T cell receptor beta chains drawn from one sample of a study of cytomegalovirus exposure and HLA in healthy donors. TCRdb's table, derived via immunoSEQ multiplex PCR, lists solely in-frame clones and lacks some. The sample data list 150,000 to 200,000 clones. The sample comprised PBMCs. The receptor set was obtained from a man aged 25 to 40 in good health and CMV-seronegative. CDR3s include the opening cysteine and the closing phenylalanine or tryptophan. D genes are given only for firm matches.

D gene | J gene | V gene | CDR3 DNA | CDR3 protein
. | TRBJ2-3 | TRBV7-3 | TGTGCCAGCAGCTTACGGGAGAGCACAGATACGCAGTATTTT | CASSLRESTDTQYF
TRBD1 | TRBJ1-1 | TRBV14 | TGTGCCAGCAGCTTGGCCACAGGGGCGGGGACTGAAGCTTTCTTT | CASSLATGAGTEAFF
. | TRBJ1-3 | TRBV19 | TGTGCCAGTAGTATGGGCCCGTCGGGAAACACCATATATTTT | CASSMGPSGNTIYF
. | TRBJ1-5 | TRBV19 | TGTGCCAGTAGTATAGTCAGGGGCGATCAGCCCCAGCATTTT | CASSIVRGDQPQHF
TRBD1 | TRBJ1-2 | TRBV4-2 | TGTGCCAGCAGCCTAACAAGGCCCGGGACAGGATTAAACTATGGCTACACCTTC | CASSLTRPGTGLNYGYTF
TRBD1 | TRBJ2-1 | TRBV19 | TGTGCCAGTAGTGGACCGGGACAGAATCTTAGGGATGAGCAGTTCTTC | CASSGPGQNLRDEQFF
. | TRBJ1-2 | TRBV10-2 | TGCGCCAGCAGTGAGTCCCGTCTCTATGGCTACACCTTC | CASSESRLYGYTF
. | TRBJ2-1 | TRBV7-9 | TGTGCCAGCAGCGATCGGGTTGGGAGGCTCAATGAGCAGTTCTTC | CASSDRVGRLNEQFF
TRBD2 | TRBJ2-4 | TRBV4-1 | TGCGCCAGCAGCCACGGACTAGCGGGGACTCTAGCCAAAAACATTCAGTACTTC | CASSHGLAGTLAKNIQYF
. | TRBJ1-1 | TRBV5-1 | TGCGCCAGCAGCTTGGGTCAGCAAACTATGAACACTGAAGCTTTCTTT | CASSLGQQTMNTEAFF
. | TRBJ2-7 | TRBV18 | TGTGCCAGCTCACCACCGGGCGGGGCCGAGCAGTACTTC | CASSPPGGAEQYF
. | TRBJ2-2 | TRBV28 | TGTGCCAGCACAGGAGGGAACACCGGGGAGCTGTTTTTT | CASTGGNTGELFF
. | TRBJ2-2 | TRBV5-6 | TGTGCCAGCAGCTTTTCTAACGAACAGGGAACCGGGGAGCTGTTTTTT | CASSFSNEQGTGELFF
. | TRBJ2-3 | TRBV4-2 | TGTGCCAGCAGCCAAGGGGCGGCGGGCTATACCTTCACAGATACGCAGTATTTT | CASSQGAAGYTFTDTQYF
. | TRBJ2-7 | TRBV7-2 | TGTGCCAGCAGCTCTACAGGAACAACCTGGCGGGAGCAGTACTTC | CASSSTGTTWREQYF
TRBD2 | TRBJ2-4 | TRBV28 | TGTGCCAGCAGCCCCCCCAGCGGGGAGGGAAGCATTCAGTACTTC | CASSPPSGEGSIQYF
. | TRBJ2-1 | TRBV18 | TGTGCCAGCTCACGACCGGGACAAAAAGGTGATGAGCAGTTCTTC | CASSRPGQKGDEQFF
. | TRBJ1-2 | TRBV19 | TGTGCCAGTAGTATCCCGCAGGCCTACTATGGCTACACCTTC | CASSIPQAYYGYTF
. | TRBJ2-5 | TRBV7-9 | TGTGCCAGCAGCCCTCACAGCGGGCAGGTCCAAGAGACCCAGTACTTC | CASSPHSGQVQETQYF
TRBD1 | TRBJ1-2 | TRBV30 | TGTGCCTGGAGTGTACTGACAGGGCTTGGCTACACCTTC | CAWSVLTGLGYTF
TRBD1 | TRBJ2-3 | TRBV5-4 | TGTGCCAGCAGCACGGGACAGCAAAGGGATACGCAGTATTTT | CASSTGQQRDTQYF
. | TRBJ1-2 | TRBV2 | TGTGCCAGCATATCTGGGGCGCTTGGTGGCTACACCTTC | CASISGALGGYTF
TRBD2 | TRBJ2-7 | TRBV30 | TGTGCCTGGAGTCTAACTTGGGGGGGCTACGAGCAGTACTTC | CAWSLTWGGYEQYF
TRBD2 | TRBJ2-7 | TRBV10-2 | TGCGCCAGCAACCTTGGGGCGGGAGGAACCGGGGAGCAGTACTTC | CASNLGAGGTGEQYF
TRBD2 | TRBJ2-3 | TRBV7-2 | TGTGCCAGCAGCCAAAGACTAGCGGGAACCACAGATACGCAGTATTTT | CASSQRLAGTTDTQYF
. | TRBJ2-7 | TRBV19 | TGTGCCAGTAGTATAGAGCCAGGGTCAATCCCCTACGAGCAGTACTTC | CASSIEPGSIPYEQYF
TRBD2 | TRBJ2-2 | TRBV28 | TGTGCCAGCAGTTTAAATAGCGGGAGGGCCTTGGGGACCGGGGAGCTGTTTTTT | CASSLNSGRALGTGELFF
TRBD1 | TRBJ2-7 | TRBV6-1 | TGTGCCAGCAGTGGGCGGGACAGGGCTCCACACGAGCAGTACTTC | CASSGRDRAPHEQYF
. | TRBJ1-2 | TRBV6-5 | TGTGCCAGCAGTTACACACAGGCTAAGGCGATCTATGGCTACACCTTC | CASSYTQAKAIYGYTF
TRBD1 | TRBJ2-7 | TRBV5-1 | TGCGCCAGCAGCACGGGGACAGTTCCTACCTACGAGCAGTACTTC | CASSTGTVPTYEQYF
TRBD1 | TRBJ1-4 | TRBV7-9 | TGTGCCAGCAGCTTAGGGTGGACAGGGGGCATAGGCAATGAAAAACTGTTTTTT | CASSLGWTGGIGNEKLFF
TRBD2 | TRBJ2-1 | TRBV12-5 | TGTGCTAGTGGTTTGGACATTAGCGGGAGCAGGAACAATGAGCAGTTCTTC | CASGLDISGSRNNEQFF
TRBD1 | TRBJ1-2 | TRBV7-9 | TGTGCCAGCAGCTTAGCCCCGGGACAGGGTATCTATGGCTACACCTTC | CASSLAPGQGIYGYTF
. | TRBJ1-1 | TRBV27 | TGTGCCAGCAGTTCTTCCAGGGGTTACACTGAAGCTTTCTTT | CASSSSRGYTEAFF
. | TRBJ1-1 | TRBV5-4 | TGTGCCAGCAGCCCGACGGGGGGGCTCTCGAGCACTGAAGCTTTCTTT | CASSPTGGLSSTEAFF
. | TRBJ1-6 | TRBV5-1 | TGCGCCAGCCATAACCCAGGGGTCAATTCACCCCTCCACTTT | CASHNPGVNSPLHF
. | TRBJ1-2 | TRBV27 | TGTGCCAGCAGTTTATCGCCCGCGAACTATGGCTACACCTTC | CASSLSPANYGYTF
. | TRBJ2-7 | TRBV27 | TGTGCCAGCAGTTTACTCGGGGAATCCAAGCGGGAGCAGTACTTC | CASSLLGESKREQYF
TRBD2 | TRBJ2-5 | TRBV28 | TGTGCCAGCAGTTTCTTTGGGGGGGGTCAAGAGACCCAGTACTTC | CASSFFGGGQETQYF
TRBD1 | TRBJ1-5 | TRBV19 | TGTGCCAGTAAAGAATCCGGGACAGGGAATCAGCCCCAGCATTTT | CASKESGTGNQPQHF
TRBD2 | TRBJ2-7 | TRBV13 | TGTGCCAGCAGCTTAGGAGGAAGCGGGGGAAGTCGCGAGCAGTACTTC | CASSLGGSGGSREQYF
TRBD1 | TRBJ2-5 | TRBV9 | TGTGCCAGCAGCGGATGGGACAGGGCCCAAGAGACCCAGTACTTC | CASSGWDRAQETQYF
. | TRBJ2-3 | TRBV9 | TGTGCCAGCAGAGGGGGGGCGGGCACAGATACGCAGTATTTT | CASRGGAGTDTQYF
TRBD1 | TRBJ2-2 | TRBV10-2 | TGCGCCAGCAGCAGGACAGGGTCGGACGGGGAGCTGTTTTTT | CASSRTGSDGELFF
TRBD1 | TRBJ1-2 | TRBV18 | TGTGCCAGCTCACCACCTACGACAGGGCCTAACTATGGCTACACCTTC | CASSPPTTGPNYGYTF
. | TRBJ2-5 | TRBV7-8 | TGTGCCAGCAGCCCGTTGGTAGCGGCACAAGAGACCCAGTACTTC | CASSPLVAAQETQYF
TRBD1 | TRBJ2-7 | TRBV7-6 | TGTGCCAGCAGCTTATTCGGTACCGGGACAGGTACCTACGAGCAGTACTTC | CASSLFGTGTGTYEQYF
TRBD2 | TRBJ2-3 | TRBV9 | TGTGCCAGCAGCGCCGGACTAGCGGAGGTTACAGATACGCAGTATTTT | CASSAGLAEVTDTQYF
TRBD2 | TRBJ2-3 | TRBV10-1 | TGCGCCAGCAGTGGCGGGAGGATTTACCCCGGAGCCCCAGATACGCAGTATTTT | CASSGGRIYPGAPDTQYF
TRBD1 | TRBJ2-5 | TRBV7-2 | TGTGCCAGCAGCTTAGAACAGGGGGCTAGTGAGACCCAGTACTTC | CASSLEQGASETQYF
TRBD1 | TRBJ1-1 | TRBV18 | TGTGCCAGCTCTCCTCAGGGTCTACAGGGGACCAACACTGAAGCTTTCTTT | CASSPQGLQGTNTEAFF
. | TRBJ1-1 | TRBV18 | TGTGCCAGCTCACCCGACTTTAGGATAGGCAACACTGAAGCTTTCTTT | CASSPDFRIGNTEAFF
TRBD1 | TRBJ1-4 | TRBV6-5 | TGTGCCAGCAGTTACTCCACGGGACAGGGTGATGAAAAACTGTTTTTT | CASSYSTGQGDEKLFF
TRBD1 | TRBJ1-2 | TRBV18 | TGTGCCAGCTCACCTCTACAGGGGGATAACTATGGCTACACCTTC | CASSPLQGDNYGYTF
. | TRBJ2-3 | TRBV25-1 | TGTGCCGCCGGGGTAGGTTTGAGAGGCGCAGATACGCAGTATTTT | CAAGVGLRGADTQYF
TRBD1 | TRBJ1-2 | TRBV25-1 | TGTGCCAGCAGTGAAAGCCCCCCGGGACAGAACTATGGCTACACCTTC | CASSESPPGQNYGYTF